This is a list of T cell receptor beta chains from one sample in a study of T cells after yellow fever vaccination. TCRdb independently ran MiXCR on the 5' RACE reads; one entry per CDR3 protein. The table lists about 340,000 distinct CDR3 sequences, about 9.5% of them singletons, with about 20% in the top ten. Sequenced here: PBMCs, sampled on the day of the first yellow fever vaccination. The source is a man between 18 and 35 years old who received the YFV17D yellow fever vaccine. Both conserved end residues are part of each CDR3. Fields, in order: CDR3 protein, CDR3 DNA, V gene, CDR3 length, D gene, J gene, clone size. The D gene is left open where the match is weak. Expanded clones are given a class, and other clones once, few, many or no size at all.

CDR3: CASSDAGGDYGYTF; DNA: TGCGCCAGCAGTGACGCAGGGGGGGACTATGGCTACACCTTC; V: TRBV10-2; length: 14; D: TRBD1; J: TRBJ1-2; size: few
CDR3: CASRPRGGGTDSQYF; DNA: TGTGCCAGCAGACCGCGGGGGGGAGGCACAGATTCGCAGTATTTT; V: TRBV12-3/TRBV12-4; length: 15; D: TRBD2; J: TRBJ2-3; size: once
CDR3: CASRTGTGAYTGELFF; DNA: TGTGCCAGTAGGACCGGGACAGGGGCCTACACCGGGGAGCTGTTTTTT; V: TRBV19; length: 16; D: TRBD1; J: TRBJ2-2; size: few
CDR3: CASGTGGEQYF; DNA: TGCGCCAGCGGGACAGGCGGCGAGCAGTACTTC; V: TRBV4-1; length: 11; D: TRBD1; J: TRBJ2-7; size: few
CDR3: CASSSQLAVRRDTQYF; DNA: TGTGCCAGCAGCTCCCAACTAGCGGTTAGAAGGGATACGCAGTATTTT; V: TRBV7-9; length: 16; D: TRBD2; J: TRBJ2-3; size: NA
CDR3: CAIRGVTGELFF; DNA: TGTGCCATCAGAGGGGTGACCGGGGAGCTGTTTTTT; V: TRBV10-3; length: 12; D: NA; J: TRBJ2-2; size: NA
CDR3: CASSGTYRLNF; DNA: TGTGCCAGCAGTGGGACATACAGGTTAAATTTT; V: TRBV12-3/TRBV12-4; length: 11; D: NA; J: TRBJ1-1; size: many
CDR3: CASSQRGNYNEQFF; DNA: TGTGCCAGCAGCCAAAGGGGGAATTACAATGAGCAGTTCTTC; V: TRBV4-2; length: 14; D: NA; J: TRBJ2-1; size: many
CDR3: CASSVRTGSGNTIYF; DNA: TGTGCCAGCAGTGTGCGGACAGGCTCTGGAAACACCATATATTTT; V: TRBV2; length: 15; D: TRBD1; J: TRBJ1-3; size: NA
CDR3: CASSVEQGGAYEQYF; DNA: TGTGCCAGCAGCGTAGAGCAGGGGGGGGCCTACGAGCAGTACTTC; V: TRBV9; length: 15; D: NA; J: TRBJ2-7; size: few
CDR3: CASSLESWGPRLLSGANVLTF; DNA: TGTGCCAGCAGCTTAGAATCTTGGGGGCCACGCTTACTCTCTGGGGCCAACGTCCTGACTTTC; V: TRBV11-2; length: 21; D: NA; J: TRBJ2-6; size: few
CDR3: CASSPGTGFDIQYF; DNA: TGCGCCAGCAGCCCCGGGACAGGGTTTGACATTCAGTACTTC; V: TRBV4-3; length: 14; D: TRBD1; J: TRBJ2-4; size: many
CDR3: CASSQVGVRRNTGELFF; DNA: TGTGCCAGCAGCCAAGTGGGGGTCAGGAGGAACACCGGGGAGCTGTTTTTT; V: TRBV3-1; length: 17; D: NA; J: TRBJ2-2; size: NA
CDR3: CSVEEVVRSYTF; DNA: TGCAGCGTTGAAGAGGTCGTCAGGAGCTACACCTTC; V: TRBV29-1; length: 12; D: NA; J: TRBJ1-2; size: many
CDR3: CASRFGGEQYF; DNA: TGTGCCAGCCGGTTCGGGGGAGAGCAGTACTTC; V: TRBV27; length: 11; D: NA; J: TRBJ2-7; size: NA
CDR3: CASSQNGEGASQPQHF; DNA: TGCGCCAGCAGCCAAAATGGTGAGGGGGCGAGTCAGCCCCAGCATTTT; V: TRBV4-3; length: 16; D: TRBD1; J: TRBJ1-5; size: many
CDR3: CSATSGGAGYGYTF; DNA: TGCAGTGCGACGAGCGGGGGAGCAGGCTATGGCTACACCTTC; V: TRBV20-1; length: 14; D: NA; J: TRBJ1-2; size: many
CDR3: CASSQDEGGLTEAFF; DNA: TGCGCCAGCAGCCAAGACGAGGGGGGGTTGACTGAAGCTTTCTTT; V: TRBV4-1; length: 15; D: NA; J: TRBJ1-1; size: NA
CDR3: CASSSGTSGGWTDTQYF; DNA: TGCGCCAGCAGCTCGGGGACTAGCGGGGGGTGGACAGATACGCAGTATTTT; V: TRBV5-1; length: 17; D: TRBD2; J: TRBJ2-3; size: many
CDR3: CSARAGIRTDTQYF; DNA: TGCAGTGCTAGAGCAGGAATACGCACAGATACGCAGTATTTT; V: TRBV20-1; length: 14; D: NA; J: TRBJ2-3; size: NA
CDR3: CSAKQVTYNEQFF; DNA: TGCAGTGCTAAACAGGTTACCTACAATGAGCAGTTCTTC; V: TRBV20-1; length: 13; D: NA; J: TRBJ2-1; size: NA
CDR3: CASSQDLGGTGNTIYF; DNA: TGTGCCAGCAGCCAAGATTTGGGGGGCACTGGAAACACCATATATTTT; V: TRBV3-1; length: 16; D: NA; J: TRBJ1-3; size: many
CDR3: CASSGWTGNEGGKQFF; DNA: TGTGCCAGCAGCGGCTGGACAGGGAACGAGGGGGGTAAGCAGTTCTTC; V: TRBV5-6; length: 16; D: TRBD1; J: TRBJ2-1; size: few
CDR3: CASSASGGPSYEQYF; DNA: TGTGCCAGCAGCGCGAGCGGGGGACCCTCCTACGAGCAGTACTTC; V: TRBV7-2; length: 15; D: TRBD2; J: TRBJ2-7; size: NA
CDR3: CSVARVHLNTEAFF; DNA: TGCAGCGTTGCTCGGGTCCACCTGAACACTGAAGCTTTCTTT; V: TRBV29-1; length: 14; D: NA; J: TRBJ1-1; size: many
CDR3: CASSQAKGGRWYEQYF; DNA: TGCGCCAGCAGCCAAGCAAAGGGGGGGAGGTGGTACGAGCAGTACTTC; V: TRBV4-3; length: 16; D: NA; J: TRBJ2-7; size: many
CDR3: CASSGQANYGYTF; DNA: TGTGCCAGCAGTGGACAGGCTAACTATGGCTACACCTTC; V: TRBV9; length: 13; D: TRBD1; J: TRBJ1-2; size: few
CDR3: CATTAGGQYEQYF; DNA: TGTGCCACCACGGCGGGGGGCCAGTACGAGCAGTACTTC; V: TRBV6-6; length: 13; D: TRBD2; J: TRBJ2-7; size: NA
CDR3: CASSLWQGRNTIYF; DNA: TGTGCCAGCAGCTTGTGGCAGGGCCGGAACACCATATATTTT; V: TRBV5-4; length: 14; D: NA; J: TRBJ1-3; size: NA
CDR3: CASSLSQGYQPQHF; DNA: TGTGCCAGCAGTTTGAGCCAGGGGTATCAGCCCCAGCATTTT; V: TRBV28; length: 14; D: NA; J: TRBJ1-5; size: many
CDR3: CSAPRQSNTEAFF; DNA: TGCAGCGCCCCCCGGCAGTCTAACACTGAAGCTTTCTTT; V: TRBV20-1; length: 13; D: NA; J: TRBJ1-1; size: NA